The rows below give T cell receptor beta chains drawn from one sample of a study of PD-L1 blockade in urothelial cancer. Here immunoSEQ multiplex PCR was the method, and the copy in TCRdb shows in-frame clones only, minus some. Counted here are tens of thousands of clones, 91% occurring once; the ten biggest clones make up 0.87%. The sequencing used PBMCs, collected around atezolizumab (anti-PD-L1) treatment. The receptors here all came from an elderly woman with urothelial cancer. Each CDR3 is given with its conserved first and last residue. A D gene is named only where the DNA matches it firmly. Size is stated for part of the rows, as once, few or many counts, or as a class when the clone is expanded.

V gene	D gene	clone size	J gene	CDR3 DNA	CDR3 protein
TRBV2	.	few	TRBJ1-5	TGTGCCAGCAGTGAGGGGCTACATCAGCCCCAGCATTTT	CASSEGLHQPQHF
TRBV4-2	TRBD2	.	TRBJ2-3	TGTGCCAGCAGCCAGGGGACTAGCGGGAGGGGGGGCACAGATACGCAGTATTTT	CASSQGTSGRGGTDTQYF
TRBV30	.	few	TRBJ1-1	TGTGCCTGGAGTGCCCAGAGCGCGGAAGCTTTCTTT	CAWSAQSAEAFF
TRBV19	TRBD2	.	TRBJ2-2	TGTGCCACCGGGCGGGAGATCGGGGAGCTGTTTTTT	CATGREIGELFF
TRBV6-1	.	.	TRBJ2-6	TGTGCCAGCAGTGAGTACCCCAGGGCCTCTGGGGCCAACGTCCTGACTTTC	CASSEYPRASGANVLTF
TRBV28	.	once	TRBJ2-3	TGTGCCAGCAGGGGGGGACCTCCAGATACGCAGTATTTT	CASRGGPPDTQYF
TRBV6-1	.	.	TRBJ2-7	TGTGCCAGCGGATCGGGAACCGACCCGGGGGAGCAGTACTTC	CASGSGTDPGEQYF
TRBV2	TRBD2	once	TRBJ2-7	TGTGCCAGCACACTAGCGGGAGCCTCCTCCTACGAGCAGTACTTC	CASTLAGASSYEQYF
TRBV5-1	TRBD1	once	TRBJ2-1	TGCGCCAGCACCCCCCTCCGTTCCGGGACAGGTGAGCAGTTCTTC	CASTPLRSGTGEQFF
TRBV14	.	.	TRBJ1-1	TGTGCCAGCAGCCAAGATCGGACAGCCTTAAACACTGAAGCTTTCTTT	CASSQDRTALNTEAFF
TRBV25-1	.	.	TRBJ1-4	TGTGCCAGCAGTGAATTGGGGACTGCGAATGAAAAACTGTTTTTT	CASSELGTANEKLFF
TRBV25-1	.	once	TRBJ1-2	TGTGCCAGCAGTGCTCCGGGCCGGGGGAACTATGGCTACACCTTC	CASSAPGRGNYGYTF
TRBV5-1	TRBD2	.	TRBJ2-1	TGCGCCAGCAGCACGGTAGCGGGAGGTTCACGCGATGACGAGCAGTTCTTC	CASSTVAGGSRDDEQFF
TRBV29-1	.	.	TRBJ1-5	TGCAGCGTTAGAGGGATAGAGGGTCAGCCCCAGCATTTT	CSVRGIEGQPQHF
TRBV7-3	TRBD1	.	TRBJ1-2	TGTGCCAGCAGCTTAATCGCAGGGGGCGAGGGCTACACCTTC	CASSLIAGGEGYTF
TRBV7-8	.	.	TRBJ2-3	TGTGCCAGCAGCTCCCGTCCAGGGGGCACAGATACGCAGTATTTT	CASSSRPGGTDTQYF
TRBV19	.	.	TRBJ2-7	TGTGCCTCCGGGTTCCCAACCTACGAGCAGTACTTC	CASGFPTYEQYF
TRBV5-4	.	.	TRBJ1-2	TGTGCCAGCAGCTTGGGAGGGCTCGGCTATGGCTACACCTTC	CASSLGGLGYGYTF
TRBV28	.	.	TRBJ1-5	TGTGCCAGCAGTTTAGGCGGGCCCCATCAGCCCCAGCATTTT	CASSLGGPHQPQHF
TRBV19	TRBD1	.	TRBJ1-2	TGTGCCAGTAGTACCCCCGGGACAGGATATGGCTACACCTTC	CASSTPGTGYGYTF
TRBV10-3	.	.	TRBJ2-5	TGTGCCACGTATTCAGGGGAGCAAGAGACCCAGTACTTC	CATYSGEQETQYF
TRBV28	TRBD1	.	TRBJ2-1	TGTGCCAGCAGTTTGCCAGGGGGCCAGTTGTACAATGAGCAGTTCTTC	CASSLPGGQLYNEQFF
TRBV10-3	TRBD1	.	TRBJ2-3	TGTGCCATCAGCGAAGGACAGGGGAGAACAGATACGCAGTATTTT	CAISEGQGRTDTQYF
TRBV30	.	.	TRBJ2-1	TGTGCCTGGAGTGTAACGGGGTACGGTGAGCAGTTCTTC	CAWSVTGYGEQFF
TRBV5-1	TRBD2	.	TRBJ2-5	TGCGCCAGCAGCTTGTCAGTAGCGGGAGGGAAAGAGACCCAGTACTTC	CASSLSVAGGKETQYF
TRBV18	.	.	TRBJ1-2	TGTGCCAGCTCACCCGAACAGGAGTATGGCTACACCTTC	CASSPEQEYGYTF
TRBV6-1	TRBD1	.	TRBJ2-7	TGTGCCAGCAGTGCGTACTCGGGACAGGGGGGAGAGCAGTACTTC	CASSAYSGQGGEQYF
TRBV19	TRBD1	.	TRBJ2-5	TGTGCCAGTAGCCCACAGGGGGTAGGGGAGACCCAGTACTTC	CASSPQGVGETQYF
TRBV7-9	.	.	TRBJ2-3	TGTGCCAGCAGCTTATCTGGGAGACTCACAGATACGCAGTATTTT	CASSLSGRLTDTQYF
TRBV18	TRBD2	.	TRBJ2-1	TGTGCCAGCTCACCACCGGCCAGCGGGAGGTTTTATGAGCAGTTCTTC	CASSPPASGRFYEQFF
TRBV21-1	.	.	TRBJ2-2	TGTGCCAGCAGCAAAGACACAGGGGGCAGATCCGGGGAGCTGTTTTTT	CASSKDTGGRSGELFF
TRBV9	.	.	TRBJ2-7	TGTGCCAGCAGCGTTCAGGGGGGCTTCGTCTACGAGCAGTACTTC	CASSVQGGFVYEQYF
TRBV27	.	.	TRBJ2-1	TGTGCCAGCAGCCGGACTCCTCATGATAGTGAGCAGTTCTTC	CASSRTPHDSEQFF
TRBV10-2	.	.	TRBJ1-2	TGCGCCAGCAGTGAAGCTGTAAACCCCCCTAACTATGGCTACACCTTC	CASSEAVNPPNYGYTF
TRBV30	TRBD2	.	TRBJ2-7	TGTGCCTGGACCCCTTCCCCGACTAGCGGGCAGTACTTC	CAWTPSPTSGQYF
TRBV19	TRBD1	.	TRBJ1-4	TGTGCCAGTAGTTCCCCCCAGGGGGCAAGAGGAGAAGAAAAACTGTTTTTT	CASSSPQGARGEEKLFF